This TCR beta chain was captured by sequencing in a study of blood T cell repertoires in COVID-19. In the study overall: The samples span acute and convalescent COVID-19 from the United States, Italy and Spain.

Repertoires were generated with immunoSEQ multiplex PCR, while TCRdb's copy carries only in-frame clones and drops some. The sample lists 150,000 to 200,000 clones; around 80% were seen once. Participant-given clinical history determined each cohort assignment. Germline-derived CDR1 and CDR2 are SNHLY and FYNNEI. The V and J ends lost 7 bases and 2 bases respectively, with 14 bases between them. This CDR3 has 14 amino acids. The chain recombines TRBV2 with TRBJ1-1; D is possibly TRBD1 (6 bases). The source material was PBMCs or T cells enriched from blood (not recorded which). The TCR originated in a woman in her fifties or sixties with acute COVID-19. The CDR3 sequence: CASNLGGLNTEAFF. As DNA, the CDR3 is TGTGCCAGCAACCTAGGGGGTTTAAACACTGAAGCTTTCTTT.